This T cell receptor beta chain was recovered during a study of blood T cell repertoires in COVID-19. About the study: Acute and convalescent COVID-19 samples came from the United States, Italy and Spain.

As handled by the study authors: Estimation of nucleated cell counts was performed using reference gene primer amplification. Method: immunoSEQ multiplex PCR; TCRdb's copy keeps in-frame clones and lacks some. The DNA was the basis for D and trimming; V, J and clone size are from that table. The data show 200,000 or so clones, around four fifths seen once. The CDR3 contains 15 residues. V lost 5 bases to trimming and J lost 4 bases; unmatched junction nucleotides: 8. CDR1 SGHAT and CDR2 FQNNGV come from the germline V gene. The chain recombines TRBV11-2 with TRBJ1-2; TRBD1 matches 9 bases. The sequence derives from a woman in her thirties with acute or convalescent COVID-19. The source material was peripheral blood. CDR3 bases: TGTGCCAGCAGCCTCACGGGGACAGGGATCTATGGCTACACCTTC. Protein: CASSLTGTGIYGYTF.